These 17 T cell receptor beta chains were sequenced from one sample in a study of T cell responses to AZD1222 COVID-19 vaccine. Assay used: immunoSEQ multiplex PCR; TCRdb lists only in-frame clones, some missing. Of more than 95,000 clones in the sample, roughly 90% were seen once. The material was peripheral blood, obtained on day 0 of AZD1222 vaccination. Receptor source: an adult in good health.

The chain combines TRBV11-2 with TRBJ1-2, with D possibly TRBD1 on 5 matching bases. From germline, CDR1 is SGHAT and CDR2 FQNNGV. The CDR3 loop spans 15 amino acids. The V end lost 5 bases, the J end lost 6 bases, and 19 bases lay between the germline ends. CDR3 DNA: TGTGCCAGCAGCCCCCAGGTGATAACGGGACATGGCTACACCTTC. Protein: CASSPQVITGHGYTF.

J is TRBJ2-6 and V is TRBV5-1; no clear D gene. Trimming pared 4 bases from V and 4 bases from J, leaving 12 bases between. Germline CDR1 reads SGHRS; CDR2 reads YFSETQ. CDR3 size: 15 residues. CDR3 loop: CASSPPEAGANVLTF. CDR3 DNA sequence: TGCGCCAGCAGCCCTCCTGAAGCAGGGGCCAACGTCCTGACTTTC.

This chain connects TRBV6-5 to TRBJ2-1; either TRBD1 or TRBD2 may fit D (6 bases each). Per germline, CDR1 MNHEY and CDR2 SVGAGI. Trimming shortened V by 0 bases and J by 3 bases, and 12 bases separated the two germline ends. The CDR3 runs to 16 residues. CDR3 loop: CASSYSRGAIYNEQFF. In nucleotides, the CDR3 is TGTGCCAGCAGTTACTCGAGGGGGGCTATCTACAATGAGCAGTTCTTC.

This chain uses TRBV3-1 (or the pseudogene TRBV3-2) with TRBJ2-3, with D perhaps TRBD2 (6 bases). The CDR3 length is 15 residues. Per germline, CDR1 LGHDT and CDR2 YNNKEL (reference sequence). Trimming removed 4 bases from V and 4 bases from J, with 15 bases in between. CDR3 DNA: TGTGCCAGCAGCCTGGGGGGAGGCCGGGCAGATACGCAGTATTTT. Its protein product is CASSLGGGRADTQYF.

This clone was observed a handful of times. This chain connects TRBV9 to TRBJ1-2; possible D gene TRBD1, 5 bases. Germline V lookup: CDR1 SGDLS, CDR2 YYNGEE. The CDR3 has 15 amino acids. V was trimmed by 4 bases and J by 7 bases, leaving 20 bases between them. The CDR3 DNA follows: TGTGCCAGCAGCCCCGCCGGGACGGTTTTCTCTGGCTACACCTTC. It encodes CASSPAGTVFSGYTF.

The V call is TRBV9, the J call TRBJ1-1, with unresolved D. Trimming pared 1 base from V and 5 bases from J, leaving 12 bases between. The V gene's germline CDR1 is SGDLS and CDR2 YYNGEE. The CDR3 totals 14 residues. The CDR3 sequence: CASSVHAGATEAFF. The CDR3 DNA reads TGTGCCAGCAGCGTACATGCGGGCGCAACTGAAGCTTTCTTT.

This sequence joins TRBV12-3 or TRBV12-4 and TRBJ1-2; possible D gene TRBD1, 5 bases. With 3 bases removed from V and 5 bases from J, the gap between germline ends came to 7 bases. The length of the CDR3 is 12 residues. The CDR3 DNA sequence: TGTGCCAGCAGTTTCGGGGGGTATGGCTACACCTTC. It translates to CASSFGGYGYTF.

This chain joins TRBV4-1 and TRBJ2-7; unclear D gene. This CDR3 region has 12 residues. Trimming took off 4 bases at V and 8 bases at J, with 12 bases between the two ends. Looked up from germline, CDR1 is MGHRA and CDR2 is YSYEKL. The CDR3 nucleotides are TGCGCCAGCAGCCCCCCTGGCCCCCAGCAGTACTTC. Translated, it gives CASSPPGPQQYF.

The genes are TRBV6-5 and TRBJ1-1, with 9 bases lining up with TRBD1. This CDR3 contains 14 residues. Germline-derived CDR1 and CDR2 are MNHEY and SVGAGI. Trimming cost V 7 bases and J 4 bases; bases outside gene matches: 7. CDR3 bases: TGTGCCAGCACTCCACAGGGGGCGGGCACTGAAGCTTTCTTT. It translates to CASTPQGAGTEAFF.

V usage is TRBV27 and J usage is TRBJ1-1; 12 bases map to TRBD1. V gave up 6 bases and J gave up 1 base; unmatched junction bases: 9. The V gene's germline CDR1 is MNHEY and CDR2 SMNVEV (reference sequence). The CDR3 has 17 residues. The CDR3 nucleotides read TGTGCCAGCAGCCCCGGGACAGGGGGCGCGCGGAACACTGAAGCTTTCTTT. This encodes CASSPGTGGARNTEAFF.

This clone was detected once. A junction end diverges from the germline sequence, so it may reflect a read error. V and J are TRBV6-5 and TRBJ1-5; 9 nucleotides match TRBD1. The CDR3 spans 15 residues. The V gene's germline CDR1 is MNHEY and CDR2 SVGAGI. The CDR3 is CASSDSGTGNQPQHF. In DNA, the CDR3 is TGTGCCAGCAGTGACTCGGGGACAGGGAACCAGCCCCAGCATTTT.

J is TRBJ2-3 and V is TRBV6-5; weak D call: TRBD2 (6 bases). CDR1 MNHEY and CDR2 SVGAGI come from the germline V gene. There are 13 residues in the CDR3. V gave up 7 bases and J gave up 4 bases, with 12 bases separating them. The CDR3, as DNA: TGTGCCAGCACGGAGGGGTGGGCAGATACGCAGTATTTT. Protein: CASTEGWADTQYF.

This chain links TRBV19 with TRBJ1-5; perhaps TRBD1 as D (5 bases). The CDR3 runs to 16 residues. Deletions cut 4 bases from V and 3 bases from J, with 16 bases between. CDR1 LNHDA and CDR2 SQIVND come from the germline V gene (reference sequence). The CDR3 loop reads CASSREAGQYNQPQHF. The CDR3 DNA follows: TGTGCCAGTAGTAGAGAGGCAGGACAATACAATCAGCCCCAGCATTTT.

The chain combines TRBV25-1 with TRBJ1-2; 10 bases are shared with TRBD1. The V gene's germline CDR1 is MGHDK and CDR2 SYGVNS. J lost 7 bases, V lost 3 bases, and 8 bases had no gene match. The CDR3 sequence is 15 residues long. DNA for the CDR3: TGTGCCAGCAGTGATGGAGGGACAGGGGCCGTTGGCTACACCTTC. Residues: CASSDGGTGAVGYTF.

The chain links TRBV5-1 to TRBJ2-1, with D unclear. Looked up from germline, CDR1 is SGHRS and CDR2 is YFSETQ. The V and J ends lost 0 bases and 3 bases respectively, with 1 base between them. This CDR3 spans 12 amino acids. CDR3 nucleotide sequence: TGCGCCAGCAGCTTGGACTACAATGAGCAGTTCTTC. It specifies CASSLDYNEQFF.

The genes are TRBV3-1 (or the pseudogene TRBV3-2) and TRBJ1-2; D might be TRBD1 (5 bases). The CDR3 loop spans 15 amino acids. CDR1 LGHDT and CDR2 YNNKEL come from the germline V gene (reference sequence). Trimming pared 2 bases from V and 7 bases from J, leaving 17 bases between. CDR3 sequence reads: CASSQHLAGQGGYTF. As DNA, the CDR3 is TGTGCCAGCAGCCAACACTTAGCGGGGCAAGGTGGCTACACCTTC.

The chain employs TRBV28 and TRBJ1-6, with 8 nucleotides matching TRBD1. This CDR3 comprises 17 residues. Trimming at V came to 6 bases and at J to 9 bases, leaving 16 bases not matched to a gene. CDR1 and CDR2 from the germline V gene are MDHEN and SYDVKM. For the CDR3, the DNA is TGTGCCAGCAGCCGATCGGGGTCTGGACAGGGTCGTTCACCCCTCCACTTT. Translation gives CASSRSGSGQGRSPLHF. The full variable domain, with the rest looked up from reference TRBV28 and TRBJ1-6, is DVKVTQSSRYLVKRTGEKVFLECVQDMDHENMFWYRQDPGLGLRLIYFSYDVKMKEKGDIPEGYSVSREKKERFSLILESASTNQTSMYLCASSRSGSGQGRSPLHFGNGTRLTVT.